The rows below give T cell receptor beta chains drawn from one sample of a study of blood T cell repertoires in COVID-19. TCRdb's copy holds only in-frame clones and misses some; the assay was immunoSEQ multiplex PCR. The table lists about 110,000 clones, roughly four fifths of them singletons. Sequences were obtained from peripheral blood. All receptors come from a woman aged 60 to 75 with acute or convalescent COVID-19. Both conserved end residues are part of each CDR3. A D gene is named only where the DNA matches it firmly. Only some rows state a clone size, as once, few, many or a class for expanded clones.

v_gene: TRBV9; j_gene: TRBJ2-6; d_gene: TRBD2; abundance: .; CDR3nt: TGTGCCAGCAGCGTAGGGACTAGCGCAAGCTCTGGGGCCAACGTCCTGACTTTC; CDR3aa: CASSVGTSASSGANVLTF
v_gene: TRBV19; j_gene: TRBJ1-6; d_gene: .; abundance: few; CDR3nt: TGTGCCAGTAGTATAGGCAGGGAAGGGCCCAATTCACCCCTCCACTTT; CDR3aa: CASSIGREGPNSPLHF
v_gene: TRBV7-9; j_gene: TRBJ1-4; d_gene: TRBD1; abundance: .; CDR3nt: TGTGCCAGCAGCTTAGGTGGGACAGGGTATGCAACTAATGAAAAACTGTTTTTT; CDR3aa: CASSLGGTGYATNEKLFF
v_gene: TRBV18; j_gene: TRBJ2-5; d_gene: .; abundance: .; CDR3nt: TGTGCCAGCTCACCGTTGGAGGGTGCCCAGTACTTC; CDR3aa: CASSPLEGAQYF
v_gene: TRBV2; j_gene: TRBJ1-2; d_gene: .; abundance: .; CDR3nt: TGTGCCAGCAGTGAAGAGCAGGCGGGCTATGGCTACACCTTC; CDR3aa: CASSEEQAGYGYTF
v_gene: TRBV20-1; j_gene: TRBJ1-1; d_gene: .; abundance: .; CDR3nt: TGCAGTGTGAGTATGAACACTGAAGCTTTCTTT; CDR3aa: CSVSMNTEAFF
v_gene: TRBV29-1; j_gene: TRBJ1-1; d_gene: .; abundance: .; CDR3nt: TGCAGCGTTCGTCAGGTGGGCAGGAACACTGAAGCTTTCTTT; CDR3aa: CSVRQVGRNTEAFF
v_gene: TRBV7-9; j_gene: TRBJ2-1; d_gene: .; abundance: .; CDR3nt: TGTGCCAGCAGCCCTTCAGGCCCCCGCTCCTACAATGAGCAGTTCTTC; CDR3aa: CASSPSGPRSYNEQFF
v_gene: TRBV7-8; j_gene: TRBJ1-1; d_gene: .; abundance: .; CDR3nt: TGTGCCAGCAGTCGTACTAGGGCCGGTGAAGCTTTCTTT; CDR3aa: CASSRTRAGEAFF
v_gene: TRBV5-1; j_gene: TRBJ1-2; d_gene: TRBD1; abundance: .; CDR3nt: TGCGCCAGCAGCGTAGACAGGGACTCTGGCTACACCTTC; CDR3aa: CASSVDRDSGYTF
v_gene: TRBV7-9; j_gene: TRBJ2-2; d_gene: .; abundance: .; CDR3nt: TGTGCCAGCAGCTTCGGGACCGGGGAGCTGTTTTTT; CDR3aa: CASSFGTGELFF
v_gene: TRBV12-3/TRBV12-4; j_gene: TRBJ1-1; d_gene: .; abundance: .; CDR3nt: TGTGCCAGCACCCTAGCCGGCACTGAAGCTTTCTTT; CDR3aa: CASTLAGTEAFF
v_gene: TRBV9; j_gene: TRBJ1-1; d_gene: .; abundance: .; CDR3nt: TGTGCCAGCAGCGCGGGAGTCAACACTGAAGCTTTCTTT; CDR3aa: CASSAGVNTEAFF
v_gene: TRBV2; j_gene: TRBJ2-3; d_gene: TRBD1; abundance: .; CDR3nt: TGTGCCAGCAGTGAGAGGGACAGCCGGAATACGCAGTATTTT; CDR3aa: CASSERDSRNTQYF
v_gene: TRBV30; j_gene: TRBJ2-7; d_gene: TRBD1; abundance: .; CDR3nt: TGTGCCTGGAGGAGAGCGGGACAGGGGACCTACGAGCAGTACTTC; CDR3aa: CAWRRAGQGTYEQYF
v_gene: TRBV9; j_gene: TRBJ2-1; d_gene: TRBD2; abundance: .; CDR3nt: TGTGCCAGCAGCATGACTAGCGGGAGTTCTATTTATGATGAGCAGTTCTTC; CDR3aa: CASSMTSGSSIYDEQFF
v_gene: TRBV3-1/TRBV3-2; j_gene: TRBJ2-1; d_gene: TRBD2; abundance: once; CDR3nt: TGTGCCAGCAGCCGTAGCGGGGGGGACTCCTACAATGAGCAGTTCTTC; CDR3aa: CASSRSGGDSYNEQFF
v_gene: TRBV5-1; j_gene: TRBJ2-5; d_gene: TRBD1; abundance: .; CDR3nt: TGCGCCAGCAGCTTGGAGGGACAGCAAGAGACCCAGTACTTC; CDR3aa: CASSLEGQQETQYF
v_gene: TRBV30; j_gene: TRBJ1-6; d_gene: .; abundance: .; CDR3nt: TGTGCCTGGAGGGCCAGGGCCTATGGGGATTCACCCCTCCACTTT; CDR3aa: CAWRARAYGDSPLHF
v_gene: TRBV28; j_gene: TRBJ2-7; d_gene: TRBD2; abundance: .; CDR3nt: TGTGCCAGCAGATCCCTCGGGTCGGGAGGGTCCCACGAGCAGTACTTC; CDR3aa: CASRSLGSGGSHEQYF
v_gene: TRBV5-1; j_gene: TRBJ2-2; d_gene: TRBD1; abundance: .; CDR3nt: TGCGCCAGCAGCAAGGGGACAGCGAACACCGGGGAGCTGTTTTTT; CDR3aa: CASSKGTANTGELFF
v_gene: TRBV5-6; j_gene: TRBJ1-2; d_gene: .; abundance: .; CDR3nt: TGTGCCAGCCCCCGAGACCCCCGGAGCAGCCAGCCTAACTATGGCTACACCTTC; CDR3aa: CASPRDPRSSQPNYGYTF
v_gene: TRBV19; j_gene: TRBJ1-2; d_gene: .; abundance: .; CDR3nt: TGTGCCAGTAGTATCCCCTTGGTCCGGGGGGTCCGCGGTGGCTACACCTTC; CDR3aa: CASSIPLVRGVRGGYTF
v_gene: TRBV24-1; j_gene: TRBJ2-1; d_gene: .; abundance: few; CDR3nt: TGTGCCACCAGCTCAGCGCAAGGCGTTGATAAACTCGATGAGCAGTTCTTC; CDR3aa: CATSSAQGVDKLDEQFF
v_gene: TRBV5-1; j_gene: TRBJ2-7; d_gene: TRBD2; abundance: once; CDR3nt: TGCGCCAGCCGGACTAGCGGGGGCACCTACGAGCAGTACTTC; CDR3aa: CASRTSGGTYEQYF
v_gene: TRBV7-8; j_gene: TRBJ1-4; d_gene: .; abundance: few; CDR3nt: TGTGCCAGCAGCTTAGATGGGGGGACTAATGAAAAACTGTTTTTT; CDR3aa: CASSLDGGTNEKLFF
v_gene: TRBV3-1/TRBV3-2; j_gene: TRBJ2-3; d_gene: .; abundance: .; CDR3nt: TGTGCCAGCAGCCAAGAACCCCGAAGGTGGGTGGAGACGCAGTATTTT; CDR3aa: CASSQEPRRWVETQYF
v_gene: TRBV27; j_gene: TRBJ1-1; d_gene: .; abundance: .; CDR3nt: TGTGCCAGCAGTTTATCGTCTGTCCGGGACACTGAAGCTTTCTTT; CDR3aa: CASSLSSVRDTEAFF
v_gene: TRBV7-8; j_gene: TRBJ2-3; d_gene: TRBD2; abundance: .; CDR3nt: TGTGCCAGCAGCCAACGGCGCGGGGGGGTCCGCACAGATACGCAGTATTTT; CDR3aa: CASSQRRGGVRTDTQYF
v_gene: TRBV12-3/TRBV12-4; j_gene: TRBJ1-2; d_gene: .; abundance: .; CDR3nt: TGTGCCAGCAGCCTTATGAGGGACTCTGGCTACACCTTC; CDR3aa: CASSLMRDSGYTF
v_gene: TRBV10-3; j_gene: TRBJ1-1; d_gene: TRBD1; abundance: .; CDR3nt: TGTGCCATCAGTGAGTCCGGGGACAGGGAGGCTGAAGCTTTCTTT; CDR3aa: CAISESGDREAEAFF
v_gene: TRBV6-5; j_gene: TRBJ2-7; d_gene: .; abundance: once; CDR3nt: TGTGCCAACCGTCATGGTCCAGGGTCCGAGCAGTACTTC; CDR3aa: CANRHGPGSEQYF
v_gene: TRBV2; j_gene: TRBJ2-7; d_gene: TRBD1; abundance: .; CDR3nt: TGTGCCGGCGGACAGGGGCTGGGAGAGCAGTACTTC; CDR3aa: CAGGQGLGEQYF
v_gene: TRBV28; j_gene: TRBJ2-7; d_gene: .; abundance: .; CDR3nt: TGTGCCAGCAGTTTGAGGAGGGCCTCCCCCCACGAGCAGTACTTC; CDR3aa: CASSLRRASPHEQYF
v_gene: TRBV18; j_gene: TRBJ2-3; d_gene: TRBD2; abundance: .; CDR3nt: TGTGCCAGCTCACCCCAACTAGCGGGGGGTCAAGATACGCAGTATTTT; CDR3aa: CASSPQLAGGQDTQYF
v_gene: TRBV5-4; j_gene: TRBJ2-1; d_gene: TRBD2; abundance: .; CDR3nt: TGTGCCAGCAGGCAGCGGGGGGGCTCCTACAATGAGCAGTTCTTC; CDR3aa: CASRQRGGSYNEQFF
v_gene: TRBV9; j_gene: TRBJ1-2; d_gene: .; abundance: .; CDR3nt: TGTGCCAGCAGCGTACTCCCAGGGGAGTACTATGGCTACACCTTC; CDR3aa: CASSVLPGEYYGYTF
v_gene: TRBV19; j_gene: TRBJ2-3; d_gene: TRBD2; abundance: .; CDR3nt: TGTGCCAGTAGTACCATCCCGCTAGCGGGGGGTTCAGATACGCAGTATTTT; CDR3aa: CASSTIPLAGGSDTQYF
v_gene: TRBV27; j_gene: TRBJ1-2; d_gene: TRBD1; abundance: .; CDR3nt: TGTGCCAGCAGTCCCCAGGGGGGTGCCTATGGCTACACCTTC; CDR3aa: CASSPQGGAYGYTF
v_gene: TRBV28; j_gene: TRBJ1-2; d_gene: TRBD1; abundance: once; CDR3nt: TGTGCCAGCAGACCCCCTGGGACAGGGAAGGGCTACACCTTC; CDR3aa: CASRPPGTGKGYTF
v_gene: TRBV12-3/TRBV12-4; j_gene: TRBJ2-5; d_gene: .; abundance: .; CDR3nt: TGTGCCAGCAGGCGAGACTTATGGGAGACCCAGTACTTC; CDR3aa: CASRRDLWETQYF
v_gene: TRBV5-4; j_gene: TRBJ1-3; d_gene: TRBD1; abundance: .; CDR3nt: TGTGCCAGCAGCGCCGGACAGGGCTTCGCTGGAAACACCATATATTTT; CDR3aa: CASSAGQGFAGNTIYF
v_gene: TRBV28; j_gene: TRBJ1-6; d_gene: TRBD1; abundance: .; CDR3nt: TGTGCCAGCAGACCCGACAGGGGGCCCCTCCACTTT; CDR3aa: CASRPDRGPLHF
v_gene: TRBV10-3; j_gene: TRBJ2-3; d_gene: TRBD2; abundance: .; CDR3nt: TGTGCCATCAGTGATCCAGCGGGAAGAGAGACAGATACGCAGTATTTT; CDR3aa: CAISDPAGRETDTQYF
v_gene: TRBV5-1; j_gene: TRBJ2-1; d_gene: TRBD1; abundance: .; CDR3nt: TGCGCCAGCAGACTTACAGGGGGGAGCTCCTACAATGAGCAGTTCTTC; CDR3aa: CASRLTGGSSYNEQFF
v_gene: TRBV19; j_gene: TRBJ1-1; d_gene: .; abundance: .; CDR3nt: TGTGCCAGCCGCGTACAGGGTCCCTTTGAAAACACTGAAGCTTTCTTT; CDR3aa: CASRVQGPFENTEAFF
v_gene: TRBV11-2; j_gene: TRBJ1-1; d_gene: .; abundance: .; CDR3nt: TGTGCCAGCAGCTTATCGGGGAACACTGAAGCTTTCTTT; CDR3aa: CASSLSGNTEAFF
v_gene: TRBV3-1/TRBV3-2; j_gene: TRBJ2-3; d_gene: .; abundance: once; CDR3nt: TGTGCCAGCAGCCTTTTGGGGGAGGCGCAGTATTTT; CDR3aa: CASSLLGEAQYF
v_gene: TRBV3-1/TRBV3-2; j_gene: TRBJ1-1; d_gene: .; abundance: .; CDR3nt: TGTGCCAGCAGCCAAGCGGCAGGGCGGAACACTGAAGCTTTCTTT; CDR3aa: CASSQAAGRNTEAFF
v_gene: TRBV3-1/TRBV3-2; j_gene: TRBJ1-1; d_gene: .; abundance: .; CDR3nt: TGTGCCAGCAGCCAAGACAGAGGTGTTGAAGCTTTCTTT; CDR3aa: CASSQDRGVEAFF